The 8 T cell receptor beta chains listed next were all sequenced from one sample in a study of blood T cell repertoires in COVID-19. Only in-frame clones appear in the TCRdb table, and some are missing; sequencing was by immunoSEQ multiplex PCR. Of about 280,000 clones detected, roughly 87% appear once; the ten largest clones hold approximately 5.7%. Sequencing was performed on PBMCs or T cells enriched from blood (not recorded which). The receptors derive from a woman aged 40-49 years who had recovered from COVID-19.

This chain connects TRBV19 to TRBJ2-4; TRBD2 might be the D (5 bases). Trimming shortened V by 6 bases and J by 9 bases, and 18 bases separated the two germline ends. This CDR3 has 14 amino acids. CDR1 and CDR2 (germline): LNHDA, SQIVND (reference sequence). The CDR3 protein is CASRVDDWAGIQYF. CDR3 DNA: TGTGCCAGTAGGGTAGACGATTGGGCGGGCATTCAGTACTTC.

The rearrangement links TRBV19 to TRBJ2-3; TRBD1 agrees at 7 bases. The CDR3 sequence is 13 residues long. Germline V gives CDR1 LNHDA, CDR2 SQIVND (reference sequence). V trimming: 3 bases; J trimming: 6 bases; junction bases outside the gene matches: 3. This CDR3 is CASSIGRGDTQYF. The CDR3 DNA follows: TGTGCCAGTAGTATCGGCAGGGGGGATACGCAGTATTTT.

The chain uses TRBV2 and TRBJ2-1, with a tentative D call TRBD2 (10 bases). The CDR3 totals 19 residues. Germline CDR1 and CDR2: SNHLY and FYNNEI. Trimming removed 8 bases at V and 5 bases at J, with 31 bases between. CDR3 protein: CASGLDRGARAGGNNEQFF. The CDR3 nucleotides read TGTGCCAGCGGCTTAGACAGGGGGGCACGAGCGGGAGGGAACAATGAGCAGTTCTTC.

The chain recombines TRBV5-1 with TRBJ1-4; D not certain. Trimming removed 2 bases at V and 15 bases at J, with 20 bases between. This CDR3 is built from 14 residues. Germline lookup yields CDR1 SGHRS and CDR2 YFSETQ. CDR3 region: CASSFGSQEARLFF. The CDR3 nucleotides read TGCGCCAGCAGCTTTGGTTCGCAGGAAGCAAGATTGTTTTTT. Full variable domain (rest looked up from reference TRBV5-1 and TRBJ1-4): KAGVTQTPRYLIKTRGQQVTLSCSPISGHRSVSWYQQTPGQGLQFLFEYFSETQRNKGNFPGRFSGRQFSNSRSEMNVSTLELGDSALYLCASSFGSQEARLFFGSGTQLSVL.

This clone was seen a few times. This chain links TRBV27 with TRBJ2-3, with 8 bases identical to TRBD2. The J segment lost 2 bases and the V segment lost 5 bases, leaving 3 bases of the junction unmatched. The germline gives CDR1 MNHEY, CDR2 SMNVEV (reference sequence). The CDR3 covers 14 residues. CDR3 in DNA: TGTGCCAGCAGTAAACTAGCGGTCACAGATACGCAGTATTTT. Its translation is CASSKLAVTDTQYF.

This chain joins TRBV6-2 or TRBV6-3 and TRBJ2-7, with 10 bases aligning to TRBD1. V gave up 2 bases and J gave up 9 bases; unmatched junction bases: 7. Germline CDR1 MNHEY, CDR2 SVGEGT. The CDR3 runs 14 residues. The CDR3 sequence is CASSYVGQGLVQYF. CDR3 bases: TGTGCCAGCAGTTACGTGGGACAGGGGCTGGTGCAGTACTTC.

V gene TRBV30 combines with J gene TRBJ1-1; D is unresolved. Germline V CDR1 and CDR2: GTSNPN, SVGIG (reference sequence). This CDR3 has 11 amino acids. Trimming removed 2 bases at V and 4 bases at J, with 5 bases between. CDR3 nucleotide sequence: TGTGCCTGGAGTCTCTCCACTGAAGCTTTCTTT. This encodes CAWSLSTEAFF.

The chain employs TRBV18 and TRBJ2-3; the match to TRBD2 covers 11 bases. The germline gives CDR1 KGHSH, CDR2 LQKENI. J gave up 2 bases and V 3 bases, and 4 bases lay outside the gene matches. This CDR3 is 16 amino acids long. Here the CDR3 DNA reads TGTGCCAGCTCACCCGGGACTAGCGGACTCACAGATACGCAGTATTTT. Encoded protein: CASSPGTSGLTDTQYF.